Each of the 16 T cell receptor beta chains below was sequenced from the same sample in a study of T cell repertoires in cytomegalovirus infection. Using its own MiXCR run on the reads, TCRdb lists one record per CDR3 protein. Of fewer than 900,000 distinct CDR3 sequences in the sample, 25% to 30% were seen once. These TCRs' antigens remain unknown. Sequenced material: cultured CD8+ T cells from PBMCs, taken from culture after CMV antigen stimulation. Source of these receptors: a human donor in good health (CMV status not recorded). Some clones in this sample may be carry-over from other donors' samples.

The chain employs TRBV27 and TRBJ1-1; 7 bases are a match to TRBD1. Trimming took 4 bases from V and 2 from J; bases not matched to a gene: 4. Germline V CDR1 and CDR2: MNHEY, SMNVEV (reference sequence). The CDR3 consists of 14 residues. CDR3 nucleotides: TGTGCCAGCAGTTGGGGACAGTCAAACACTGAAGCTTTCTTT. Residues: CASSWGQSNTEAFF.

This clonotype was found a few times. The rearrangement links TRBV7-7 to TRBJ2-5; 8 bases are a match to TRBD2. Germline-derived CDR1 and CDR2 are SSHAT and FNYEAQ (reference sequence). The CDR3 has 15 residues. CDR3 DNA sequence: TGTGCTAGCGCCCTATCGGGGGGGGACCAAGAGACCCAGTACTTC. This codes for CASALSGGDQETQYF.

This clonotype was counted at least ten times. The chain links TRBV7-3 to TRBJ2-2; unclear D gene. The CDR3 extends over 18 amino acids. Trimming pared 1 base from V and 0 bases from J, leaving 15 bases between. CDR1 is SGHTA, CDR2 FQGTGA, per germline. CDR3 protein: CASSLRPPRGANTGELFF. CDR3 DNA sequence: TGTGCCAGCAGCTTAAGACCACCTAGAGGCGCGAACACCGGGGAGCTGTTTTTT.

The genes are TRBV19 and TRBJ1-2; tentatively, D is TRBD1 (6 bases). Trimming removed 10 bases from V and 0 bases from J, with 15 bases in between. The CDR3 consists of 14 residues. Germline lookup yields CDR1 LNHDA and CDR2 SQIVND (reference sequence). DNA for the CDR3: TGTGCCACTAGGGACATCTCCGCTAACTATGGCTACACCTTC. It translates to CATRDISANYGYTF.

This chain connects TRBV7-6 to TRBJ1-2; D not certain. CDR3 length equals 13 residues. Germline values: CDR1 SGHVS, CDR2 FNYEAQ. Trimming took 5 bases from V and 8 from J, leaving 15 bases between them. CDR3 in DNA: TGTGCCAGCAGCCGGAGCCGGGTACAAGGCTACACCTTC. Translation: CASSRSRVQGYTF.

The chain uses TRBV27 and TRBJ2-3, with a tentative D call TRBD1 (5 bases). The V and J ends lost 8 bases and 2 bases respectively, with 17 bases between them. In germline, CDR1 is MNHEY, CDR2 SMNVEV (reference sequence). CDR3 length: 15 residues. This CDR3 is CASLSKDTNTDTQYF. CDR3 coding DNA: TGTGCCAGCCTCAGCAAGGACACAAACACAGATACGCAGTATTTT.

The chain recombines TRBV6-2 or TRBV6-3 with TRBJ1-1, with a tentative D call TRBD1 (5 bases). The CDR3 extends over 16 amino acids. Germline V gene lookup returns CDR1 MNHEY and CDR2 SVGEGT. V was cut by 7 bases and J by 7 bases, with 25 bases left in between. The CDR3 region is CASTSAQGTIDGEAFF. CDR3 coding DNA: TGTGCCAGCACCTCTGCCCAGGGTACGATTGATGGTGAAGCTTTCTTT.

The CDR3 nucleotides read TGTGCCAGCAGCGTCTACCGGGGAGAGACCCAGTACTTC. Translating it yields CASSVYRGETQYF. The chain recombines TRBV7-9 with TRBJ2-5, with D maybe TRBD2 (5 bases). The CDR3 is made up of 13 amino acids. With 5 bases removed from V and 4 bases from J, the gap between germline ends came to 11 bases. CDR1 is SEHNR and CDR2 is FQNEAQ in the germline V gene (reference sequence).

The chain uses TRBV12-3 or TRBV12-4 and TRBJ2-7; D gene uncertain. V gave up 3 bases and J gave up 0 bases, with 9 bases separating them. The CDR3 spans 14 residues. CDR3 protein: CASSFSAFSYEQYF. The CDR3 DNA is TGTGCCAGCAGTTTCTCGGCCTTCTCCTACGAGCAGTACTTC.

The table lists this clonotype with many counts. The chain carries TRBV7-9 and TRBJ1-5; the D gene is possibly TRBD1 (6 bases). Trimming took off 6 bases at V and 1 base at J, with 10 bases between the two ends. This CDR3 has 14 amino acids. Germline CDR1 is SEHNR and CDR2 is FQNEAQ (reference sequence). The CDR3 DNA follows: TGTGCCAGCAGTCCTACAGGGAGCAATCAGCCCCAGCATTTT. Translated, it gives CASSPTGSNQPQHF.

This clonotype was found a few times. The genes are TRBV4-1 and TRBJ1-1; 8 nucleotides align to TRBD1. The CDR3 covers 14 residues. Per germline, CDR1 MGHRA and CDR2 YSYEKL. V dropped 6 bases and J dropped 4; count of bases not matched to a gene: 7. The CDR3 DNA is TGCGCCAGCAGTTACGACAGGGGAGGCACTGAAGCTTTCTTT. The encoded protein is CASSYDRGGTEAFF.

The chain has TRBV27 and TRBJ1-1; D is uncertain. The CDR3 runs to 12 residues. The V gene's germline CDR1 is MNHEY and CDR2 SMNVEV (reference sequence). V lost 8 bases and J lost 5, with 12 bases in between. CDR3 residues: CASFASGTEAFF. The CDR3 bases are TGTGCCAGCTTTGCCTCGGGTACTGAAGCTTTCTTT.

This clonotype was seen a few times. This chain connects TRBV12-3 or TRBV12-4 to TRBJ2-1; D ambiguous. This CDR3 spans 13 amino acids. V lost 2 bases and J 5 bases, leaving 7 bases between the germline ends. CDR3 protein: CASSLQFDNEQFF. CDR3 nucleotide sequence: TGTGCCAGCAGTTTACAGTTTGACAATGAGCAGTTCTTC.

V is TRBV12-5 and J is TRBJ2-2; D not resolved. V was shortened by 7 bases and J by 0 bases, with 12 bases between the two germline ends. The CDR3 covers 15 residues. The germline CDR1 and CDR2 sequences are LGHNT and FRNRAP. CDR3 in amino acids: CASALGGANTGELFF. CDR3 nucleotides: TGTGCTAGTGCCCTCGGCGGAGCGAACACCGGGGAGCTGTTTTTT.

This clonotype was detected ten times or more. The J gene is TRBJ1-1, the V gene TRBV6-2 or TRBV6-3, with TRBD1 identical over 8 bases. This CDR3 has 15 amino acids. CDR1 and CDR2 from the germline V gene are MNHEY and SVGEGT. The junction had 11 bases not matched to a gene; V was cut back by 6 bases and J by 5 bases. This chain's CDR3 is CASSSRSGGETEAFF. For the CDR3, the DNA is TGTGCCAGCAGCTCCAGATCAGGGGGCGAGACTGAAGCTTTCTTT.

A few counts support this clonotype. V and J are TRBV19 and TRBJ1-5; 8 bases align to TRBD1. Germline V gene lookup returns CDR1 LNHDA and CDR2 SQIVND (reference sequence). This CDR3 contains 16 residues. Unmatched junction bases numbered 8, after V lost 2 bases and J lost 5 bases. The CDR3 spells CASSIRGQERHQPQHF. CDR3 coding DNA: TGTGCCAGTAGTATAAGGGGACAGGAACGTCATCAGCCCCAGCATTTT.